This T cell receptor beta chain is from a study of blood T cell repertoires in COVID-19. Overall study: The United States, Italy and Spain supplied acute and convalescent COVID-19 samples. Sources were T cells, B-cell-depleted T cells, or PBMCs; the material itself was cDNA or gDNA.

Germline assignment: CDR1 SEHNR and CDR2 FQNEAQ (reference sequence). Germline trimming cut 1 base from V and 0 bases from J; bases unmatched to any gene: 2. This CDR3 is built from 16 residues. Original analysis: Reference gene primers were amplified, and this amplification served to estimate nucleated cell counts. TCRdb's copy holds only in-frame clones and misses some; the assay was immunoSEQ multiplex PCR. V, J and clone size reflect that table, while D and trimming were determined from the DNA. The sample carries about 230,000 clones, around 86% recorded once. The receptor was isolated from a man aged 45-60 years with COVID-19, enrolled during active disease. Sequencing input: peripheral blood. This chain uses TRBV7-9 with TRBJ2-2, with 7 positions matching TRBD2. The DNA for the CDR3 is TGTGCCAGCAGCTTAGGGCGGGGGACGAACACCGGGGAGCTGTTTTTT. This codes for CASSLGRGTNTGELFF.